These T cell receptor beta chains were read from a single sample in a study of CD8 T cell repertoires and HIV-1 epitope variants. The repertoire was sequenced with immunoSEQ multiplex PCR; TCRdb's copy has only in-frame clones and lacks some. The sample holds 2,500 or so clones, roughly two thirds seen once. For these receptors, no antigen is known. The sequencing input was cultured CD8+ T cells derived from PBMCs. Receptor source: a male donor with HIV. CDR3s include the opening cysteine and the closing phenylalanine or tryptophan. Fields, in order: J gene, D gene, V gene, clone size, CDR3 length, CDR3 DNA, CDR3 protein. D genes are given only for firm matches. The size entry is marked missing in some rows and otherwise reads once, few, many or a size class.

J: TRBJ2-3
D: TRBD2
V: TRBV11-3
size: .
length: 16
DNA: TGTGCCAGCAGCTTAGGGTGGGAGCGGGGGAGAGATACGCAGTATTTT
CDR3: CASSLGWERGRDTQYF

J: TRBJ2-5
D: .
V: TRBV12-5
size: .
length: 12
DNA: TGTGCTAGTGGTTTGAATGGAGAGACCCAGTACTTC
CDR3: CASGLNGETQYF

J: TRBJ2-5
D: TRBD2
V: TRBV7-2
size: .
length: 12
DNA: TGTGCCAGCAGCCTAGCGGGAGAGACCCAGTACTTC
CDR3: CASSLAGETQYF

J: TRBJ2-7
D: TRBD2
V: TRBV27
size: .
length: 15
DNA: TGTGCCAGCAGTTTATACCTAGCGGGGGGCTACGAGCAGTACTTC
CDR3: CASSLYLAGGYEQYF

J: TRBJ2-7
D: .
V: TRBV5-1
size: .
length: 11
DNA: TGCGCCAGCAGCTTGGGGTACGAGCAGTACTTC
CDR3: CASSLGYEQYF

J: TRBJ2-2
D: .
V: TRBV13
size: .
length: 14
DNA: TGTGCCAGCAGCTTACAGGGTACCCCCGGGGAGCTGTTTTTT
CDR3: CASSLQGTPGELFF

J: TRBJ2-7
D: .
V: TRBV11-2
size: .
length: 14
DNA: TGTGCCAGCAGCTTAGTAACAGGTTCCTACGAGCAGTACTTC
CDR3: CASSLVTGSYEQYF

J: TRBJ1-2
D: .
V: TRBV10-3
size: .
length: 13
DNA: TGTGCCATCATCATTCCACAGGGTAACGGCTACACCTTC
CDR3: CAIIIPQGNGYTF

J: TRBJ2-1
D: .
V: TRBV28
size: .
length: 15
DNA: TGTGCCAGCAGTTTCTTTGGGACTTCATACAATGAGCAGTTCTTC
CDR3: CASSFFGTSYNEQFF

J: TRBJ2-7
D: .
V: TRBV19
size: large
length: 14
DNA: TGTGCCAGTAGTACCCTAGCGACAGAATACGAGCAGTACTTC
CDR3: CASSTLATEYEQYF

J: TRBJ2-4
D: .
V: TRBV4-3
size: few
length: 13
DNA: TGCGCCAGCAGCCAAGGGGTGTCGGACATTCAGTACTTC
CDR3: CASSQGVSDIQYF

J: TRBJ1-3
D: TRBD1
V: TRBV5-4
size: large
length: 17
DNA: TGTGCCAGCAGCGCGCTGGACAGGGGAGTCGGTGGAAACACCATATATTTT
CDR3: CASSALDRGVGGNTIYF

J: TRBJ2-1
D: TRBD2
V: TRBV27
size: .
length: 15
DNA: TGTGCCAGCACTTTACTAGCGGGGGGCCCTAATGAGCAGTTCTTC
CDR3: CASTLLAGGPNEQFF

J: TRBJ1-2
D: TRBD1
V: TRBV13
size: .
length: 16
DNA: TGTGCCAGCAGCTTAGGCGGGGGACAGGGGGCGACGGGCTACACCTTC
CDR3: CASSLGGGQGATGYTF

J: TRBJ2-5
D: .
V: TRBV28
size: large
length: 14
DNA: TGTGCCAGCAGTTCACCCCTGGGGGGAGAGACCCAGTACTTC
CDR3: CASSSPLGGETQYF

J: TRBJ2-5
D: TRBD2
V: TRBV5-4
size: .
length: 17
DNA: TGTGCCAGCAGCTTGGGAGCGGGGGCCTTCCACCAAGAGACCCAGTACTTC
CDR3: CASSLGAGAFHQETQYF

J: TRBJ2-5
D: .
V: TRBV5-4
size: .
length: 12
DNA: TGTGCCAGCAGCTTGGCGGGGGAGACCCAGTACTTC
CDR3: CASSLAGETQYF

J: TRBJ1-5
D: .
V: TRBV10-1
size: .
length: 12
DNA: TGCGCCAGCAGTGATCTGGGTCAGCCCCAGCATTTT
CDR3: CASSDLGQPQHF

J: TRBJ2-7
D: TRBD1
V: TRBV2
size: .
length: 15
DNA: TGTGCCAGCAGTGAGGCGTTCGGGACAGGGAACGAGCAGTACTTC
CDR3: CASSEAFGTGNEQYF

J: TRBJ2-7
D: TRBD1
V: TRBV28
size: once
length: 15
DNA: TGTGCCAGCAGTTTAAGGACAGGGGCGGACTACGAGCAGTACTTC
CDR3: CASSLRTGADYEQYF

J: TRBJ1-4
D: .
V: TRBV27
size: .
length: 15
DNA: TGTGCCAGCAGTCCTTGGACAGATGAGGATGAAAAACTGTTTTTT
CDR3: CASSPWTDEDEKLFF

J: TRBJ2-1
D: .
V: TRBV5-1
size: .
length: 13
DNA: TGCGCCAGCAGCTTGGACAGTTACAATGAGCAGTTCTTC
CDR3: CASSLDSYNEQFF

J: TRBJ1-4
D: .
V: TRBV19
size: few
length: 13
DNA: TGTGCCAGTAGTATGGGACCTAATGAAAAACTGTTTTTT
CDR3: CASSMGPNEKLFF

J: TRBJ2-2
D: .
V: TRBV19
size: .
length: 12
DNA: TGTGCCAGTAGAACTCGGACCGGGGAGCTGTTTTTT
CDR3: CASRTRTGELFF

J: TRBJ2-7
D: .
V: TRBV28
size: .
length: 12
DNA: TGTGCCAGCAGTCGGACAGTATACGAGCAGTACTTC
CDR3: CASSRTVYEQYF

J: TRBJ2-7
D: .
V: TRBV20-1
size: .
length: 11
DNA: TGCAGTGCAACCCATTCGGGCGAGCAGTACTTC
CDR3: CSATHSGEQYF

J: TRBJ2-3
D: .
V: TRBV28
size: once
length: 15
DNA: TGTGCCAGCAGTTTTGAAAGCAGGGAAACAGATACGCAGTATTTT
CDR3: CASSFESRETDTQYF

J: TRBJ1-2
D: .
V: TRBV28
size: .
length: 18
DNA: TGTGCCAGCAGTTCCCGCTGGTCCCAGGGGCTCGGGAACTATGGCTACACCTTC
CDR3: CASSSRWSQGLGNYGYTF

J: TRBJ2-1
D: TRBD2
V: TRBV18
size: .
length: 16
DNA: TGTGCCAGCTCCCCCGGGGTAGCGGGGGGGCCACGAGAGCAGTTCTTC
CDR3: CASSPGVAGGPREQFF

J: TRBJ2-1
D: TRBD2
V: TRBV27
size: few
length: 15
DNA: TGTGCCAGCAGTTTAGCCAGCGGGGGGGCCGTTGAGCAGTTCTTC
CDR3: CASSLASGGAVEQFF

J: TRBJ2-7
D: .
V: TRBV28
size: .
length: 19
DNA: TGTGCCAGCAGTTTTGGGACAGGGATTGATACTAGCGGCTCCTACGAGCAGTACTTC
CDR3: CASSFGTGIDTSGSYEQYF

J: TRBJ2-5
D: TRBD2
V: TRBV9
size: .
length: 14
DNA: TGTGCCAGCAGCGTTAAATTCGGGGGGGAGACCCAGTACTTC
CDR3: CASSVKFGGETQYF

J: TRBJ2-7
D: TRBD2
V: TRBV19
size: .
length: 19
DNA: TGTGCCAGTAGTCCTCCTAGCGGGGGCCATCTCTTTAATTCCTACGAGCAGTACTTC
CDR3: CASSPPSGGHLFNSYEQYF

J: TRBJ2-1
D: .
V: TRBV7-9
size: .
length: 11
DNA: TGTGCCAGCTTACAGGGAGGTGAGCAGTTCTTC
CDR3: CASLQGGEQFF

J: TRBJ2-1
D: .
V: TRBV19
size: .
length: 16
DNA: TGTGCCAGTAGTATAGATCCCAGCGGAGGATACAATGAGCAGTTCTTC
CDR3: CASSIDPSGGYNEQFF

J: TRBJ1-1
D: .
V: TRBV6-1
size: few
length: 15
DNA: TGTGCCAGCAGTGAATACGGGGGTAGGGGAACTGAAGCTTTCTTT
CDR3: CASSEYGGRGTEAFF

J: TRBJ2-5
D: .
V: TRBV5-6
size: .
length: 14
DNA: TGTGCCAGCAGCTTCCTAACACCTCAAGAGACCCAGTACTTC
CDR3: CASSFLTPQETQYF

J: TRBJ1-6
D: TRBD1
V: TRBV9
size: .
length: 16
DNA: TGTGCCAGCAGCGTAGAAGGGACAGGGGGTAATTCACCCCTCCACTTT
CDR3: CASSVEGTGGNSPLHF

J: TRBJ2-3
D: .
V: TRBV28
size: .
length: 13
DNA: TGTGCCAGCAGTCTTGACTCAACAGATACGCAGTATTTT
CDR3: CASSLDSTDTQYF

J: TRBJ1-1
D: TRBD1
V: TRBV7-9
size: .
length: 18
DNA: TGTGCCAGCAGCTTCGATTTCGGGACAGGGGGCCTGAACACTGAAGCTTTCTTT
CDR3: CASSFDFGTGGLNTEAFF

J: TRBJ2-1
D: TRBD2
V: TRBV7-2
size: .
length: 16
DNA: TGTGCCAGCAGCTTAGATGGGACTAGCGGGGGTAGTGAGCAGTTCTTC
CDR3: CASSLDGTSGGSEQFF

J: TRBJ2-3
D: TRBD2
V: TRBV2
size: .
length: 15
DNA: TGTGCCAGCAGGGCGGGAGCCCCGAGCACAGATACGCAGTATTTT
CDR3: CASRAGAPSTDTQYF

J: TRBJ2-7
D: .
V: TRBV7-8
size: few
length: 14
DNA: TGTGCCAGCAGCCCAACGAGGGGGATCGACGAGCAGTACTTC
CDR3: CASSPTRGIDEQYF

J: TRBJ1-1
D: TRBD1
V: TRBV5-4
size: .
length: 13
DNA: TGTGCCAGCAGCCAGCAGGGGGGCACTGAAGCTTTCTTT
CDR3: CASSQQGGTEAFF

J: TRBJ2-2
D: .
V: TRBV2
size: .
length: 14
DNA: TGTGCCAGCAGCACCGGGACTGGCTCCTGGGAGCTGTTTTTT
CDR3: CASSTGTGSWELFF

J: TRBJ2-6
D: .
V: TRBV29-1
size: .
length: 16
DNA: TGCAGCGTTGAAAGGCCTCAGGGTCACGGGGCCAACGTCCTGACTTTC
CDR3: CSVERPQGHGANVLTF

J: TRBJ2-1
D: TRBD2
V: TRBV27
size: .
length: 13
DNA: TGTGCCACCGCGGGACTAGGGGACAATGAGCAGTTCTTC
CDR3: CATAGLGDNEQFF

J: TRBJ2-7
D: TRBD1
V: TRBV10-3
size: .
length: 13
DNA: TGTGCCATCAGTGATCCGACAGGGGACGAGCAGTACTTC
CDR3: CAISDPTGDEQYF

J: TRBJ2-3
D: .
V: TRBV19
size: .
length: 11
DNA: TGTGCCAGTAGTATAGCGGATACGCAGTATTTT
CDR3: CASSIADTQYF

J: TRBJ1-1
D: .
V: TRBV19
size: .
length: 14
DNA: TGTGCCAGCCGCCCCGAGGCCATGAACACTGAAGCTTTCTTT
CDR3: CASRPEAMNTEAFF

J: TRBJ2-4
D: .
V: TRBV7-8
size: .
length: 12
DNA: TGTGCCTTGGGGGAGGACCAAAACATTCAGTACTTC
CDR3: CALGEDQNIQYF